One T cell receptor (beta chain) is described in this entry. This sample was included in a study of tumor-infiltrating lymphocytes in oesophageal squamous cell carcinoma. TCRdb fed the PCR reads into MiXCR, producing one record per CDR3 protein. Of approximately 7,800 distinct CDR3 sequences listed, more than 15% are singletons. The CDR3 loop spans 15 amino acids. CDR1 and CDR2 (germline): SGDLS, YYNGEE. The junction had 6 bases not matched to a gene; V was cut back by 4 bases and J by 4 bases. The chain employs TRBV9 and TRBJ2-3; TRBD1 matches at 10 bases. The clonotype comes from a male donor with esophageal squamous cell carcinoma. The material sequenced was blood. The CDR3, as DNA: TGTGCCAGCAGCCGGGACAGGGGTTGGTCAGATACGCAGTATTTT. It is translated as CASSRDRGWSDTQYF.